This entry features one T cell receptor (beta chain) sequence. Its antigen is as yet unknown. The sample is drawn from a study of STAT5B mutations in CD4+ large granular lymphocyte leukemia. The J segment lost 0 bases and the V segment lost 4 bases, leaving 4 bases of the junction unmatched. The CDR3 is 16 residues long. Germline assignment: CDR1 SGHNT and CDR2 YYREEE (reference sequence). Controls came from buffy coats of healthy blood donors. Points from the study as a whole: No patients shared main leukemic clonotypes, though roughly 23% appeared at low frequency elsewhere. Patient CD4-sorted repertoires stayed more clonal than healthy ones after leukemic-clone removal.

Method: immunoSEQ multiplex PCR; TCRdb's copy keeps in-frame clones and lacks some. The sample carries tens of thousands of clones, about three quarters recorded once. Sequenced: CD4+ T cells from blood buffy coats. V and J are TRBV5-4 and TRBJ2-2; 9 bases are a match to TRBD1. The TCR sequence derives from a human donor in good health. In DNA, the CDR3 is TGTGCCAGCAGCCCCGGGACAGGGACGAACACCGGGGAGCTGTTTTTT. This codes for CASSPGTGTNTGELFF.